This T cell receptor (beta chain) was documented in a study of OX40 agonist ivuxolimab in advanced cancers. Across the study: Patients with prior anti-PD-1, anti-PD-L1 or anti-CTLA-4 therapy were eligible; approximately 40% had some. Partial responses were achieved by three patients, of whom one had hepatocellular carcinoma and two had cutaneous melanoma.

Study findings and constraints: Clonal expansion among partial responders at 0.1-3.0 mg/kg ranked near the lowest. Low normalized T-cell clonal expansion was additionally recorded for some nonresponders.

Sequencing was performed with immunoSEQ multiplex PCR; in TCRdb, only in-frame clones are kept and a portion is missing. The sample yields about 89,000 clones, about 88% seen once. In regard to this clone: Its target is unknown.

The CDR3 extends over 16 amino acids. J was trimmed by 2 bases and V by 3 bases; bases with no gene match: 5. Looked up from germline, CDR1 is SGHAT and CDR2 is FQNNGV. The material was CD4+ or CD8+ T cells sorted from blood, obtained in a trial of the OX40 agonist ivuxolimab. This chain connects TRBV11-2 to TRBJ1-1, with TRBD1 identical over 11 bases. The TCR was taken from an adult with an advanced solid tumor such as melanoma, head and neck, liver or kidney cancer. CDR3 in amino acids: CASSLLGTGGNTEAFF. The CDR3 nucleotides are TGTGCCAGCAGCTTGCTAGGGACAGGGGGTAACACTGAAGCTTTCTTT.